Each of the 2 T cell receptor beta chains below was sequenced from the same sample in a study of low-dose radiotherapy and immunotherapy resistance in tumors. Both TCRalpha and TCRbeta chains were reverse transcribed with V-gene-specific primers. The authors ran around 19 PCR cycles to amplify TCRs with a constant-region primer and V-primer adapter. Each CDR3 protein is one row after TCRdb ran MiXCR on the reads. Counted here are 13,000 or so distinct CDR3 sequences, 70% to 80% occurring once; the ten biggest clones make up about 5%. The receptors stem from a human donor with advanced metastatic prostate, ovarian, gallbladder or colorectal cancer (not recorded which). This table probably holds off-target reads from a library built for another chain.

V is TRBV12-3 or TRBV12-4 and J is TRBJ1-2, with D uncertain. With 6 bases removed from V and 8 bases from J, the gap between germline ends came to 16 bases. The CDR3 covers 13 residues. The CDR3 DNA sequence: TGTGCCAGCAGGCTCCGGCTTTCGGGCGGCTACACCTTC. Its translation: CASRLRLSGGYTF.

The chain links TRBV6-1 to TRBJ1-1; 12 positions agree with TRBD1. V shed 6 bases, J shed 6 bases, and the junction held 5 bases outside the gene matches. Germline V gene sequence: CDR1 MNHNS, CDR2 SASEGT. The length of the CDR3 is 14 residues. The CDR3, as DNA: TGTGCCAGCAGCTCCGGGACAGGGGGCGCTGAAGCTTTCTTT. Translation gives CASSSGTGGAEAFF.